The 31 T cell receptor beta chains presented below share a single source sample, sequenced in a study of T cells in Graves' hyperthyroidism and ophthalmopathy. Template material for amplifying TCR beta CDR3 regions consisted of RNA transcripts. Initially, a first-round RT-PCR of the TCR CDR3 employed the HTBI primer set. MiXCR, applied by TCRdb to the multiplex PCR reads, yields one record per CDR3 protein. The sample has around 450,000 distinct CDR3 sequences; roughly 15% are singletons. Sequencing was performed on blood. Every receptor here comes from a young woman with Graves' hyperthyroidism.

This clonotype was detected many times. The chain has TRBV11-2 and TRBJ2-1; D remains unclear. The V gene's germline CDR1 is SGHAT and CDR2 FQNNGV. V lost 1 base, J lost 4 bases, and 14 bases lay in between. This CDR3 region has 16 residues. Here the CDR3 reads CASSLAASGFYNEQFF. CDR3 nucleotide sequence: TGTGCCAGCAGCTTAGCGGCTAGTGGTTTTTACAATGAGCAGTTCTTC. Full variable domain (missing parts from reference TRBV11-2 and TRBJ2-1): EAGVAQSPRYKIIEKRQSVAFWCNPISGHATLYWYQQILGQGPKLLIQFQNNGVVDDSQLPKDRFSAERLKGVDSTLKIQPAKLEDSAVYLCASSLAASGFYNEQFFGPGTRLTVL.

This clonotype was recorded at least ten times. The rearrangement joins TRBV7-8 to TRBJ1-1; no clear D gene. V lost 5 bases and J lost 4, with 17 bases in between. This CDR3 is 15 amino acids long. Germline V gives CDR1 SGHVS, CDR2 FQNEAQ. DNA of the CDR3: TGTGCCAGCAGCCCCACCCCCGGGGTTCGCACTGAAGCTTTCTTT. Amino acid sequence: CASSPTPGVRTEAFF.

This clonotype was observed many times. The rearrangement uses TRBV25-1 and TRBJ2-5, with D unclear. This CDR3 is 12 amino acids long. CDR1 MGHDK and CDR2 SYGVNS come from the germline V gene. Trimming took off 6 bases at V and 12 bases at J, with 17 bases between the two ends. The CDR3 bases are TGTGCCAGCAGCGACGGACCCCTAAACAAGTACTTC. It translates to CASSDGPLNKYF.

The chain joins TRBV7-3 to TRBJ1-1; 7 bases fit TRBD1. The germline gives CDR1 SGHTA, CDR2 FQGTGA. V was pared by 1 base and J by 8 bases, with 1 base of the junction left unmatched. The CDR3 extends over 12 amino acids. The chain's CDR3 is CASSLRGQEAFF. The CDR3 DNA reads as TGTGCCAGCAGCTTAAGGGGACAGGAAGCTTTCTTT. Full variable domain (rest looked up from reference TRBV7-3 and TRBJ1-1): GAGVSQTPSNKVTEKGKYVELRCDPISGHTALYWYRQSLGQGPEFLIYFQGTGAADDSGLPNDRFFAVRPEGSVSTLKIQRTERGDSAVYLCASSLRGQEAFFGQGTRLTVV.

This clonotype showed up many times. The chain joins TRBV20-1 to TRBJ2-3; possibly TRBD2 for D (6 bases). The germline CDR1 and CDR2 sequences are DFQATT and SNEGSKA (reference sequence). The CDR3 length is 19 residues. Between the trimmed V and J ends, which lost 5 bases and 0 bases, there was a span of 27 bases. Here the CDR3 DNA reads TGCAGTGCTCCCCCGCGGAGGGCGGGATCTTCCTCTAGCACAGATACGCAGTATTTT. Translating gives CSAPPRRAGSSSSTDTQYF.

The J gene is TRBJ2-2, the V gene TRBV6-2 or TRBV6-3; D is uncertain. CDR1 and CDR2 from the germline V gene are MNHEY and SVGEGT. The CDR3 spans 15 residues. Trimming left V 6 bases short and J 3 bases short, with 14 bases between. The CDR3 DNA sequence: TGTGCCAGCAGGTCCTCGAGTCCTCACACCGGGGAGCTGTTTTTT. Translation: CASRSSSPHTGELFF.

This clonotype occurred many times. The chain links TRBV20-1 to TRBJ2-5; TRBD1 is a possible D gene (5 bases). The CDR3 has 11 amino acids. Per the germline V gene, CDR1 is DFQATT and CDR2 is SNEGSKA (reference sequence). V was trimmed by 6 bases and J by 5 bases, leaving 10 bases between them. CDR3 sequence: CSALGAETQYF. DNA for the CDR3: TGCAGTGCCCTTGGGGCGGAGACCCAGTACTTC.

Ten or more counts support this clonotype. The J gene is TRBJ1-2, the V gene TRBV6-2 or TRBV6-3; D is possibly TRBD1 (6 bases). V lost 6 bases and J 3 bases, leaving 11 bases between the germline ends. Germline CDR1 reads MNHEY; CDR2 reads SVGEGT. The CDR3 runs to 13 residues. CDR3 amino acids: CASSSDSHYGYTF. DNA for the CDR3: TGTGCCAGCAGCTCGGACAGCCACTATGGCTACACCTTC.

This clonotype was observed many times. The rearrangement uses TRBV3-1 and TRBJ1-2; D is unresolved. The CDR3 is made up of 15 amino acids. V lost 1 base, J lost 2 bases, and 11 bases lay in between. CDR1 and CDR2 (germline): LGHDT, YNNKEL (reference sequence). CDR3 coding DNA: TGTGCCAGCAGCCAAGTTGGCAGGCTGAACTATGGCTACACCTTC. Translating gives CASSQVGRLNYGYTF.

This clonotype has a count of ten or more. The gene calls are TRBV6-6 and TRBJ1-4, with unresolved D. This CDR3 has 15 residues. The germline CDR1 and CDR2 sequences are MNHNY and SVGAGI (reference sequence). Deletions cut 0 bases from V and 5 bases from J, with 10 bases between. DNA for the CDR3: TGTGCCAGCAGTTACTCGGCAGGAAGAAATGAAAAACTGTTTTTT. Its protein is CASSYSAGRNEKLFF.

The sample holds many counts of this clonotype. The chain couples TRBV5-1 to TRBJ2-7, with no clear D. The V gene's germline CDR1 is SGHRS and CDR2 YFSETQ. The germline V and J ends were trimmed by 4 bases and 4 bases, with 12 bases remaining between them. CDR3 length: 13 amino acids. The CDR3 DNA reads as TGCGCCAGCAGCGAAGCTAAAGGGTACGAGCAGTACTTC. Translated, it gives CASSEAKGYEQYF.

Only a few counts were recorded for this clonotype. CDR3 nucleotide sequence: TGCAGTGCTATCCCGGGACTAGCGGGAGAAGTAGATACGCAGTATTTT. It encodes CSAIPGLAGEVDTQYF. V usage is TRBV20-1 and J usage is TRBJ2-3; TRBD2 aligns across 14 bases. Germline CDR1 is DFQATT and CDR2 is SNEGSKA (reference sequence). This CDR3 comprises 16 residues. The ends lost 4 bases at V and 5 bases at J; junction bases unmatched: 8.

This clonotype was seen repeatedly, ten times or more. V usage is TRBV3-1 and J usage is TRBJ2-3; 12 bases fit TRBD2. J gave up 6 bases and V 8 bases, and 15 bases lay outside the gene matches. Per germline, CDR1 LGHDT and CDR2 YNNKEL (reference sequence). The CDR3 runs to 17 residues. The CDR3 sequence is CASRASGRARSSDTQYF. CDR3 bases: TGTGCCAGCCGAGCTAGCGGGAGGGCCAGATCTTCGGATACGCAGTATTTT.

This clonotype was seen a handful of times. A read error is possible here, since a much larger clone lies one base away. V gene TRBV30 combines with J gene TRBJ1-4; D is undetermined. Germline V gene sequence: CDR1 GTSNPN, CDR2 SVGIG (reference sequence). The CDR3 loop spans 13 amino acids. CDR3 nucleotide sequence: TGTGCCTCGAGTGTACGACTGAATGAAAAACTGTTTTTT. The encoded protein is CASSVRLNEKLFF.

This clonotype was found many times. V is TRBV11-3 and J is TRBJ2-1, with 8 bases aligning to TRBD2. The CDR3 spans 13 residues. Germline values: CDR1 SGHNT, CDR2 YENEEA. The V gene end was trimmed by 4 bases and the J gene end by 7 bases; junction bases not matched to a gene: 3. The CDR3 DNA sequence: TGTGCCAGCAGCTCCGGGACTAGAAATGAGCAGTTCTTC. Its protein product is CASSSGTRNEQFF.

This clonotype was counted ten times or more. The J gene is TRBJ1-2, the V gene TRBV28, with TRBD1 identical over 12 bases. The CDR3 is 13 amino acids. Looked up from germline, CDR1 is MDHEN and CDR2 is SYDVKM. V lost 9 bases, J lost 8 bases, and 7 bases stayed unmatched. This CDR3 reads CASLGQGAWGYTF. The CDR3 nucleotides read TGTGCCAGTCTGGGACAGGGGGCATGGGGCTACACCTTC.

This clonotype has just one count. The V call is TRBV19, the J call TRBJ2-1; perhaps D is TRBD1 or TRBD2 (5 bases each). Between the trimmed V and J ends, which lost 4 bases and 2 bases, there was a span of 12 bases. From germline, CDR1 is LNHDA and CDR2 SQIVND (reference sequence). The CDR3 length is 15 residues. In DNA, the CDR3 is TGTGCCAGTAGTACGGGACCCGTCACCTACAATGAGCAGTTCTTC. Protein sequence: CASSTGPVTYNEQFF.

This clonotype has only a few counts. V gene TRBV19 combines with J gene TRBJ1-4, with 9 bases identical to TRBD1. Germline CDR1 and CDR2: LNHDA and SQIVND (reference sequence). The CDR3 totals 14 residues. With V trimmed by 7 bases and J by 6 bases, 6 bases remained unmatched. CDR3 residues: CASKRWTGDEKLFF. Here the CDR3 DNA reads TGTGCCAGTAAGCGTTGGACAGGGGATGAAAAACTGTTTTTT.

The sample holds many counts of this clonotype. The chain has TRBV12-3 or TRBV12-4 and TRBJ2-7; unclear D gene. The V and J ends lost 5 bases and 4 bases respectively, with 6 bases between them. The CDR3 covers 11 residues. CDR3 residues: CASSIRYEQYF. DNA for the CDR3: TGTGCCAGCAGTATACGATACGAGCAGTACTTC.

The sample holds a few counts of this clonotype. V and J are TRBV19 and TRBJ2-7, with D possibly being TRBD2 (6 bases). Germline V CDR1 and CDR2: LNHDA, SQIVND (reference sequence). This CDR3 spans 13 amino acids. V shed 1 base and J shed 6 bases, with 10 bases lying between them. DNA of the CDR3: TGTGCCAGTAGTATAGCGGGAGTTGGCGAGCAGTACTTC. The encoded protein is CASSIAGVGEQYF.

The V and J genes are TRBV2 and TRBJ2-7; tentative D call: TRBD1 (6 bases). Looked up from germline, CDR1 is SNHLY and CDR2 is FYNNEI. V lost 6 bases, J lost 3 bases, and 12 bases lay in between. The CDR3 consists of 13 residues. The CDR3 DNA is TGTGCCAGCAGCGATGGACAGAACTACGAGCAGTACTTC. Its protein is CASSDGQNYEQYF.

The chain employs TRBV20-1 and TRBJ1-5; D possibly corresponds to TRBD1 (6 bases). CDR1 and CDR2 (germline): DFQATT, SNEGSKA (reference sequence). Trimming shortened V by 4 bases and J by 1 base, and 11 bases separated the two germline ends. The CDR3 runs to 14 residues. CDR3 sequence (DNA): TGCAGTGCTAACCAAGGGGGAAGCAATCAGCCCCAGCATTTT. It codes for CSANQGGSNQPQHF.

This chain uses TRBV6-2 or TRBV6-3 with TRBJ2-2, with D possibly matching TRBD2 (6 bases). The CDR3 is 14 amino acids. CDR1 is MNHEY and CDR2 is SVGEGT in the germline V gene. Trimming shortened V by 11 bases and J by 5 bases, and 18 bases separated the two germline ends. In DNA, the CDR3 is TGTGCCGGCCAATACCGACTAGAAACCGGGGAGCTGTTTTTT. This encodes CAGQYRLETGELFF.

This chain connects TRBV14 to TRBJ1-5; D gene uncertain. Per the germline V gene, CDR1 is SGHDN and CDR2 is FVKESK. The ends were cut back, 10 bases at V and 0 bases at J, with 7 bases in the middle. The CDR3 contains 12 residues. The CDR3 is CAIPFSNQPQHF. DNA of the CDR3: TGTGCCATCCCCTTTAGCAATCAGCCCCAGCATTTT. Using reference TRBV14 and TRBJ1-5 for the parts outside the CDR3, the full variable domain is EAGVTQFPSHSVIEKGQTVTLRCDPISGHDNLYWYRRVMGKEIKFLLHFVKESKQDESGMPNNRFLAERTGGTYSTLKVQPAELEDSGVYFCAIPFSNQPQHFGDGTRLSIL.

CDR3 nucleotide sequence: TGTGCCAGCACCCCCTTTGGCCCAACCAATGAGCAGTTCTTC. Protein sequence: CASTPFGPTNEQFF. V gene TRBV3-1 combines with J gene TRBJ2-1; no clear D gene. Per germline, CDR1 LGHDT and CDR2 YNNKEL (reference sequence). Deletions cut 7 bases from V and 6 bases from J, with 16 bases between. The CDR3 is made up of 14 amino acids.

This clonotype was observed many times. The rearrangement uses TRBV20-1 and TRBJ1-1, with D possibly matching TRBD1 (6 bases). V shed 3 bases and J shed 4 bases, with 9 bases lying between them. CDR1 is DFQATT, CDR2 SNEGSKA, per germline (reference sequence). The CDR3 runs to 12 residues. The CDR3 DNA follows: TGCAGTGCTAGCGGGGGGGCCACTGAAGCTTTCTTT. Amino acids: CSASGGATEAFF.

The chain combines TRBV5-1 with TRBJ1-1, with D hard to call. V lost 1 base and J 6 bases, leaving 13 bases between the germline ends. Germline V lookup: CDR1 SGHRS, CDR2 YFSETQ. This CDR3 has 14 amino acids. CDR3 residues: CASSLYGVLSEAFF. CDR3 sequence (DNA): TGCGCCAGCAGCTTGTATGGGGTTCTATCTGAAGCTTTCTTT.

This clonotype was observed at least ten times. The rearrangement links TRBV5-1 to TRBJ2-1, with TRBD1 matching 8 bases. CDR3 length: 17 amino acids. V was clipped by 1 base and J by 4 bases; unmatched bases: 10. CDR1 and CDR2 (germline): SGHRS, YFSETQ. The CDR3 DNA follows: TGCGCCAGCAGCTTGTTTGGAGACGACAGGGGTTACAATGAGCAGTTCTTC. Translated: CASSLFGDDRGYNEQFF.

This clonotype occurred many times. The chain has TRBV27 and TRBJ2-1, with D unresolved. CDR1 and CDR2 (germline): MNHEY, SMNVEV (reference sequence). CDR3 length: 15 amino acids. Between the trimmed V and J ends, which lost 3 bases and 4 bases, there was a span of 13 bases. CDR3 sequence: CASSFREAVYNEQFF. The CDR3 coding sequence is TGTGCCAGCAGTTTTCGAGAGGCGGTATACAATGAGCAGTTCTTC.

This clonotype showed up just a few times. The chain is built from TRBV28 and TRBJ2-2; 13 bases agree with TRBD2. Losses at the gene ends were 1 base for V and 7 bases for J; bases not matched to a gene: 15. The CDR3 covers 20 residues. The V gene's germline CDR1 is MDHEN and CDR2 SYDVKM. The chain's CDR3 is CASSLSIGGLAGLAGGELFF. For the CDR3, the DNA is TGTGCCAGCAGTTTATCCATCGGGGGACTAGCGGGACTAGCAGGCGGGGAGCTGTTTTTT.

In this sample, this clonotype turned up many times. The chain combines TRBV27 with TRBJ1-6; D gene uncertain. Germline loops: CDR1 MNHEY, CDR2 SMNVEV (reference sequence). Trimming removed 2 bases from V and 2 bases from J, with 13 bases in between. This CDR3 region has 17 residues. The CDR3 is CASSLDYSGTYNSPLHF. CDR3 sequence (DNA): TGTGCCAGCAGTTTAGATTATTCCGGGACCTATAATTCACCCCTCCACTTT.